Each of the 5 T cell receptor beta chains below was sequenced from the same sample in a study of post-analysis software for immune sequencing data. Broader study findings: A few TRBV segments appeared more often in patients than in controls, and TRBV5-6, TRBV5-1 and TRBV20-1 were among these.

Antigens of these TCRs are unknown. The authors incorporated unique molecular identifiers into the TCR beta cDNA libraries. TCRdb redid the calling of the PCR reads with MiXCR, one entry per CDR3 protein. The sample consists of hundreds of thousands of distinct CDR3 sequences, 59% of them appearing once. Sequencing was done on a sample of blood. These receptors were obtained from a girl aged 2 to 9 with multiple sclerosis.

The CDR3 DNA reads TGTGCCAGCAGGCTTGGGCTGGGACAGGGGACCTACGAGCAGTACTTC. Translation: CASRLGLGQGTYEQYF. The V and J genes are TRBV12-3 or TRBV12-4 and TRBJ2-7, with TRBD1 matching 10 bases. V lost 6 bases and J lost 2; bases outside the gene matches: 10. The CDR3 length is 16 residues.

The table lists this clonotype with a few counts. The rearrangement links TRBV29-1 to TRBJ2-1; D call uncertain. This CDR3 contains 11 residues. V was pared by 7 bases and J by 6 bases, with 10 bases between. Per the germline V gene, CDR1 is SQVTM and CDR2 is ANQGSEA. The CDR3 reads CSAGRTNEQFF. The DNA of the CDR3 is TGCAGCGCCGGACGGACCAATGAGCAGTTCTTC.

The chain carries TRBV29-1 and TRBJ1-2; D is unclear. This CDR3 is 11 amino acids long. In germline, CDR1 is SQVTM, CDR2 ANQGSEA. Trimming shortened V by 5 bases and J by 4 bases, and 8 bases separated the two germline ends. The DNA for the CDR3 is TGCAGCGTTAGTAACCTCTATGGCTACACCTTC. Translated: CSVSNLYGYTF.

V is TRBV20-1 and J is TRBJ1-2, with 7 bases matching TRBD1. The germline gives CDR1 DFQATT, CDR2 SNEGSKA (reference sequence). This CDR3 is 14 amino acids long. With 6 bases clipped from V and 0 bases from J, the junction kept 7 bases outside the gene matches. CDR3 sequence reads: CSATPTGSNYGYTF. In DNA, the CDR3 is TGCAGTGCAACCCCGACAGGGTCTAACTATGGCTACACCTTC.

The V call is TRBV20-1, the J call TRBJ2-1; D may be TRBD2 (6 bases). With 0 bases removed from V and 4 bases from J, the gap between germline ends came to 19 bases. The CDR3 has 17 residues. Germline CDR1 and CDR2: DFQATT and SNEGSKA (reference sequence). The CDR3 region is CSARDRIGRGNYNEQFF. The CDR3 region has the DNA TGCAGTGCTAGAGATCGGATCGGACGGGGGAATTACAATGAGCAGTTCTTC.